Listed below are T cell receptor beta chains from one sample, sequenced in a study of T cell responses to AZD1222 COVID-19 vaccine. Using immunoSEQ multiplex PCR, the repertoire was profiled, and TCRdb retains in-frame clones only, with some absent. The table has 150,000 to 200,000 clones, approximately 92% seen once; the top ten hold roughly 1.4%. The specimen comprised peripheral blood, sampled on day 0 of AZD1222 vaccination. These receptors were collected from an adult in good health. Each CDR3 is given with its conserved first and last residue. Each record gives: V gene, J gene, clone size, CDR3 length, CDR3 protein. Size is stated for part of the rows, as once, few or many counts, or as a class when the clone is expanded.

v_gene: TRBV6-5
j_gene: TRBJ2-5
abundance: -
len: 12
CDR3aa: CASRNPPAPQYF

v_gene: TRBV19
j_gene: TRBJ2-3
abundance: -
len: 15
CDR3aa: CASSPGQGRINTQYF

v_gene: TRBV11-1
j_gene: TRBJ2-5
abundance: once
len: 14
CDR3aa: CASTGGRKQETQYF

v_gene: TRBV24-1
j_gene: TRBJ1-1
abundance: -
len: 13
CDR3aa: CATALRGSTEAFF

v_gene: TRBV5-1
j_gene: TRBJ1-3
abundance: -
len: 15
CDR3aa: CASSGGTGSGNTIYF

v_gene: TRBV11-2
j_gene: TRBJ1-4
abundance: -
len: 13
CDR3aa: CASRLGGREKLFF

v_gene: TRBV6-1
j_gene: TRBJ2-3
abundance: -
len: 18
CDR3aa: CASSEIAGGNPSTDTQYF

v_gene: TRBV10-2
j_gene: TRBJ2-1
abundance: once
len: 13
CDR3aa: CASTGRGVGEQFF

v_gene: TRBV6-2/TRBV6-3
j_gene: TRBJ1-4
abundance: -
len: 15
CDR3aa: CASSPSDRGHEKLFF

v_gene: TRBV18
j_gene: TRBJ2-1
abundance: -
len: 16
CDR3aa: CASSPSLASGRNEQFF

v_gene: TRBV14
j_gene: TRBJ1-2
abundance: -
len: 16
CDR3aa: CASSQDPRGRVDGYTF

v_gene: TRBV21-1
j_gene: TRBJ1-5
abundance: -
len: 17
CDR3aa: CASSGVPRGTQNQPQHF

v_gene: TRBV5-6
j_gene: TRBJ1-1
abundance: -
len: 15
CDR3aa: CASSLGREGITEAFF

v_gene: TRBV7-9
j_gene: TRBJ2-7
abundance: -
len: 15
CDR3aa: CASSLARASSYEQYF

v_gene: TRBV6-5
j_gene: TRBJ2-7
abundance: -
len: 14
CDR3aa: CASSYGGMRHEQYF

v_gene: TRBV11-2
j_gene: TRBJ1-2
abundance: -
len: 13
CDR3aa: CASSLTPGDGYTF

v_gene: TRBV7-9
j_gene: TRBJ1-5
abundance: -
len: 14
CDR3aa: CASSSAGKGQPQHF

v_gene: TRBV30
j_gene: TRBJ1-4
abundance: -
len: 14
CDR3aa: CAWSDGGAGEKLFF

v_gene: TRBV5-1
j_gene: TRBJ2-3
abundance: -
len: 14
CDR3aa: CASSLDPGPDTQYF

v_gene: TRBV28
j_gene: TRBJ1-2
abundance: -
len: 12
CDR3aa: CASSLRNYGYTF

v_gene: TRBV12-5
j_gene: TRBJ1-6
abundance: -
len: 20
CDR3aa: CASGLGGTGAFSSYNSPLHF

v_gene: TRBV24-1
j_gene: TRBJ2-2
abundance: -
len: 14
CDR3aa: CATSPRQNTGELFF

v_gene: TRBV7-8
j_gene: TRBJ2-7
abundance: -
len: 14
CDR3aa: CASSLTGGTYEQYF

v_gene: TRBV6-2/TRBV6-3
j_gene: TRBJ1-1
abundance: -
len: 16
CDR3aa: CASSYSPGGVNTEAFF

v_gene: TRBV6-5
j_gene: TRBJ1-4
abundance: -
len: 14
CDR3aa: CASSRTATNEKLFF